The next 16 T cell receptor beta chains were all read from a single sample in a study of blood T cell repertoires in COVID-19. Profiled with immunoSEQ multiplex PCR; TCRdb holds only in-frame clones, not every one. This repertoire shows roughly 400,000 clones, roughly nine tenths found once; its top ten account for around 0.94%. The sample consisted of PBMCs or T cells enriched from blood (not recorded which). Receptors were obtained from a woman in her thirties or forties who had been exposed to COVID-19.

This chain joins TRBV5-1 and TRBJ1-6, with 9 nucleotides matching TRBD1. CDR1 SGHRS and CDR2 YFSETQ come from the germline V gene. J lost 9 bases, V lost 4 bases, and 14 bases had no gene match. The CDR3 is 17 residues long. The CDR3 DNA is TGCGCCAGCAGCACCAAATCCCCGGGACAGGGCCTTTCACCCCTCCACTTT. Translating gives CASSTKSPGQGLSPLHF.

This chain links TRBV3-1 (or the pseudogene TRBV3-2) with TRBJ1-1, with D possibly TRBD1 on 5 matching bases. Between the trimmed V and J ends, which lost 0 bases and 4 bases, there was a span of 12 bases. Looked up from germline, CDR1 is LGHDT and CDR2 is YNNKEL (reference sequence). This CDR3 is built from 15 residues. CDR3 nucleotides: TGTGCCAGCAGCCAAGACAAAGGGGTGGGCACTGAAGCTTTCTTT. Encoded protein: CASSQDKGVGTEAFF.

The rearrangement links TRBV29-1 to TRBJ2-1, with 8 bases that match TRBD2. The CDR3 extends over 16 amino acids. The V segment lost 0 bases and the J segment 4 bases; nucleotides outside the gene matches: 8. Germline lookup yields CDR1 SQVTM and CDR2 ANQGSEA. CDR3 sequence (DNA): TGCAGCGTTGAAGATTTGAGCGGGGGAACATACAATGAGCAGTTCTTC. Encoded protein: CSVEDLSGGTYNEQFF.

As for this clone: Other nucleotide sequences from this sample produce the same CDR3. V gene TRBV12-3 or TRBV12-4 combines with J gene TRBJ1-2, with a possible D match to TRBD1 (5 bases). CDR3 length: 13 residues. V was pared by 1 base and J by 2 bases, with 5 bases between. The CDR3 bases are TGTGCCAGCAGTTTAGGACAGAACTATGGCTACACCTTC. It codes for CASSLGQNYGYTF.

Points on this clone: Other DNA sequences within the sample encode an identical CDR3. The chain links TRBV27 to TRBJ1-6; D is undetermined. Germline-derived CDR1 and CDR2 are MNHEY and SMNVEV (reference sequence). V lost 3 bases and J 10 bases, leaving 7 bases between the germline ends. The CDR3 is 12 residues long. CDR3 in DNA: TGTGCCAGCAGTTTTCGAGGGTCACCCCTCCACTTT. Protein: CASSFRGSPLHF.

This clone was observed a few times. This sequence joins TRBV5-1 and TRBJ2-1; maybe TRBD2 (5 bases). V shed 0 bases and J shed 2 bases, with 12 bases lying between them. The CDR3 contains 16 residues. Germline loops: CDR1 SGHRS, CDR2 YFSETQ. CDR3 residues: CASSLAGVRAYNEQFF. In nucleotides, the CDR3 is TGCGCCAGCAGCTTGGCCGGGGTAAGGGCCTACAATGAGCAGTTCTTC.

This clone showed up just once. J is TRBJ1-2 and V is TRBV9; TRBD1 aligns across 7 bases. The CDR3 contains 17 residues. Per germline, CDR1 SGDLS and CDR2 YYNGEE. Trimming removed 0 bases from V and 8 bases from J; junction bases left unmatched: 16. CDR3: CASSVDWVGTGAGGYTF. CDR3 DNA: TGTGCCAGCAGCGTAGATTGGGTGGGAACAGGGGCTGGGGGCTACACCTTC.

This chain uses TRBV9 with TRBJ1-3, with D tentatively TRBD1 (5 bases). Germline V lookup: CDR1 SGDLS, CDR2 YYNGEE. This CDR3 contains 17 residues. V was cut by 4 bases and J by 1 base, with 18 bases left in between. CDR3 sequence: CASSLDRGGESGNTIYF. The CDR3, as DNA: TGTGCCAGCAGCCTAGACCGCGGGGGGGAGTCTGGAAACACCATATATTTT.

The chain links TRBV5-6 to TRBJ1-2, with 7 bases identical to TRBD1. Unmatched junction bases numbered 14, after V lost 4 bases and J lost 8 bases. Germline V CDR1 and CDR2: SGHDT, YYEEEE. The CDR3 runs to 15 residues. The CDR3 bases are TGTGCCAGCAGCCTCCGACAGGGCCGGATCGTCGGCTACACCTTC. It yields the protein CASSLRQGRIVGYTF.

V gene TRBV19 combines with J gene TRBJ2-3; 8 positions match TRBD2. J lost 5 bases, V lost 8 bases, and 18 bases had no gene match. This CDR3 has 17 amino acids. Germline-derived CDR1 and CDR2 are LNHDA and SQIVND (reference sequence). Here the CDR3 reads CASLPRVSGGPGDTQYF. The DNA for the CDR3 is TGTGCCAGTCTCCCCCGGGTCTCGGGAGGGCCGGGAGATACGCAGTATTTT.

This rearrangement joins TRBV29-1 to TRBJ2-1; 9 bases align to TRBD1. CDR1 and CDR2 (germline): SQVTM, ANQGSEA. V was pared by 7 bases and J by 2 bases, with 9 bases of the junction left unmatched. This CDR3 region has 15 residues. In DNA, the CDR3 is TGCAGCGGCCAGACCGGGACAGGGACCTACAATGAGCAGTTCTTC. Amino acid sequence: CSGQTGTGTYNEQFF.

This sequence joins TRBV29-1 and TRBJ1-2, with TRBD1 matching 10 bases. The CDR3 runs 14 residues. Trimming at V came to 7 bases and at J to 8 bases, leaving 13 bases not matched to a gene. Germline values: CDR1 SQVTM, CDR2 ANQGSEA. The CDR3 coding sequence is TGCAGCGCCACCGAGGCGGGACAGGGGTCGGGCTACACCTTC. It encodes CSATEAGQGSGYTF.

The V and J genes are TRBV5-1 and TRBJ1-1; the match to TRBD1 covers 8 bases. The CDR3 is 16 residues long. V gave up 4 bases and J gave up 0 bases; unmatched junction bases: 8. Germline lookup yields CDR1 SGHRS and CDR2 YFSETQ. CDR3 region: CASSIPGQEMNTEAFF. The CDR3 nucleotides read TGCGCCAGCAGCATTCCGGGACAGGAGATGAACACTGAAGCTTTCTTT. The entire variable domain, with the rest obtained from reference TRBV5-1 and TRBJ1-1, is as follows: KAGVTQTPRYLIKTRGQQVTLSCSPISGHRSVSWYQQTPGQGLQFLFEYFSETQRNKGNFPGRFSGRQFSNSRSEMNVSTLELGDSALYLCASSIPGQEMNTEAFFGQGTRLTVV.

The chain links TRBV7-3 to TRBJ2-1; 12 bases map to TRBD2. The CDR3 covers 18 residues. Germline V CDR1 and CDR2: SGHTA, FQGTGA. With V trimmed by 5 bases and J by 3 bases, 11 bases remained unmatched. For the CDR3, the DNA is TGTGCCAGCAGCGAACACCGGACTAGCGGGGAAATCTACAATGAGCAGTTCTTC. Translating gives CASSEHRTSGEIYNEQFF.

This sequence joins TRBV29-1 and TRBJ2-2; 7 bases fit TRBD2. CDR1 and CDR2 (germline): SQVTM, ANQGSEA. The CDR3 is 15 residues long. With V trimmed by 4 bases and J by 7 bases, 12 bases remained unmatched. The CDR3, as DNA: TGCAGCGTTGGGCTTGGCGGGAGCGGCAGCGGGGAGCTGTTTTTT. Protein sequence: CSVGLGGSGSGELFF.

This chain uses TRBV7-2 with TRBJ1-3; 9 bases are a match to TRBD1. CDR1 is SGHTA, CDR2 FQGNSA, per germline. This CDR3 has 17 residues. V shed 1 base, J shed 3 bases, and the junction held 7 bases outside the gene matches. CDR3 bases: TGTGCCAGCAGCTTAGTTTTAGGGACAGGGAATGGAAACACCATATATTTT. Amino acid sequence: CASSLVLGTGNGNTIYF.